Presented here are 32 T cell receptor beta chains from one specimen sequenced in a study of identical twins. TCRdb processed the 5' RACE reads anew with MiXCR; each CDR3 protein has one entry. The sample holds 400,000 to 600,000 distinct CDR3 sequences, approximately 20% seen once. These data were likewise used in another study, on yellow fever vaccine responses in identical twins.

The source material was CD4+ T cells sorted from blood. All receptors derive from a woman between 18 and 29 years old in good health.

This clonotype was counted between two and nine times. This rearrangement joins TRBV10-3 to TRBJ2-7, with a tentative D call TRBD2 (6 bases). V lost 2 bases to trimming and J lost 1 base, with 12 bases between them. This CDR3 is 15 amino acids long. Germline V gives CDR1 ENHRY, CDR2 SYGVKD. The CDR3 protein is CAISERDSESYEQYF. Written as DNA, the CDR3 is TGTGCCATCAGTGAGCGGGACTCCGAATCCTACGAGCAGTACTTC.

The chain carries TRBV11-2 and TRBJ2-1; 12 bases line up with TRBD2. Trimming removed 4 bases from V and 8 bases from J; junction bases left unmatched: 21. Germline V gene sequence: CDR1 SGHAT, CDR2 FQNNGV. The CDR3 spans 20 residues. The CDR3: CASSSPRLAGVQSWSDEQFF. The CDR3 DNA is TGTGCCAGCAGCTCTCCTCGACTAGCGGGGGTTCAATCTTGGTCCGATGAGCAGTTCTTC.

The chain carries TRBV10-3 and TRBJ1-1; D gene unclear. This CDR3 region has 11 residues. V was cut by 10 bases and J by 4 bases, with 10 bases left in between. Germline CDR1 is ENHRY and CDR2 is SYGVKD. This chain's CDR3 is CATVGSTEAFF. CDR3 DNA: TGTGCCACCGTCGGGAGCACTGAAGCTTTCTTT.

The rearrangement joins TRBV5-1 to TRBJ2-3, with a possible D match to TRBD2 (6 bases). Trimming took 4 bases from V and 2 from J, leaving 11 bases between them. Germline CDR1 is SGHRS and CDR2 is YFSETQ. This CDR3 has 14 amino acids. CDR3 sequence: CASSGGAITDTQYF. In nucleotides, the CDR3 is TGCGCCAGCAGCGGCGGGGCCATCACAGATACGCAGTATTTT.

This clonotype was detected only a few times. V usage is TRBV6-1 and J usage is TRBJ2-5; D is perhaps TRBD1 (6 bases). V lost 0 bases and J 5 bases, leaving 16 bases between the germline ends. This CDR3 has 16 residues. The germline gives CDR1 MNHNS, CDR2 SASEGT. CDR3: CASSEALGRGRETQYF. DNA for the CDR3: TGTGCCAGCAGTGAAGCGCTGGGCAGGGGTCGGGAGACCCAGTACTTC.

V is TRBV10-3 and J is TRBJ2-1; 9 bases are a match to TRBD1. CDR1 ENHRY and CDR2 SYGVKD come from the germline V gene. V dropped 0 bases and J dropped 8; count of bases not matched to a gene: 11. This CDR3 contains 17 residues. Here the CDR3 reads CAISESFGTGTPYEQFF. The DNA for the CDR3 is TGTGCCATCAGTGAGTCATTCGGGACAGGGACTCCCTATGAGCAGTTCTTC.

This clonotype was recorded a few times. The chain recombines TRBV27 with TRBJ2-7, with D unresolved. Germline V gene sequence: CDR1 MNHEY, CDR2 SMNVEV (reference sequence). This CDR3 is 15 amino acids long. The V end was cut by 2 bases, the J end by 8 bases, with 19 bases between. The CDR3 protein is CASSLIPQQRSKQYF. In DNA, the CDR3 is TGTGCCAGCAGTTTAATTCCCCAACAGAGGTCAAAGCAGTACTTC.

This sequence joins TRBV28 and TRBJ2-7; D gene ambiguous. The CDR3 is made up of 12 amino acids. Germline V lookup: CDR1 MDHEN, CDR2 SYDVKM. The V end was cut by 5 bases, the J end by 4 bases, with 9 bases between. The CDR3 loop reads CASSRNPYEQYV. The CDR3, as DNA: TGTGCCAGCAGTAGGAACCCGTACGAGCAGTACGTC.

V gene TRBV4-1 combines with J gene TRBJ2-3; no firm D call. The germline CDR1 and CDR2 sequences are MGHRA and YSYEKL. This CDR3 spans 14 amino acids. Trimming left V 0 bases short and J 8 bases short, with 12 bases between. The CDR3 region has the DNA TGCGCCAGCAGCCAAGATTTGGCCCGTGGTACGCAGTATTTT. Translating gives CASSQDLARGTQYF.

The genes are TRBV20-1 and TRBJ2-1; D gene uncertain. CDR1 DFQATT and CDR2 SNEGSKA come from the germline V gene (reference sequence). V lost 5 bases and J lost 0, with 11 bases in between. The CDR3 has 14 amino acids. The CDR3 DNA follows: TGCAGTGCTCCGGACGCCATCTCCTACAATGAGCAGTTCTTC. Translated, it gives CSAPDAISYNEQFF.

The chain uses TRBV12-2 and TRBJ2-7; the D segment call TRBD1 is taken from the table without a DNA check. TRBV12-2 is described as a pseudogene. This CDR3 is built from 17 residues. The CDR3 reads CASRFKQGPEPSYEQYV. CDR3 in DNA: TGTGCAAGTCGCTTCAAACAGGGTCCTGAACCCTCCTACGAGCAGTACGTC.

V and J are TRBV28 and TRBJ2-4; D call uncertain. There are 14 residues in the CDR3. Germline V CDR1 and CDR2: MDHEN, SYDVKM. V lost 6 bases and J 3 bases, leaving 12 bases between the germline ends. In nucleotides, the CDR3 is TGTGCCAGCAGGCAAGGGATAGGCAAAAACATTCAGTACTTC. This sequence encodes CASRQGIGKNIQYF. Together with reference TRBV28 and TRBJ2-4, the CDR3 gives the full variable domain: DVKVTQSSRYLVKRTGEKVFLECVQDMDHENMFWYRQDPGLGLRLIYFSYDVKMKEKGDIPEGYSVSREKKERFSLILESASTNQTSMYLCASRQGIGKNIQYFGAGTRLSVL.

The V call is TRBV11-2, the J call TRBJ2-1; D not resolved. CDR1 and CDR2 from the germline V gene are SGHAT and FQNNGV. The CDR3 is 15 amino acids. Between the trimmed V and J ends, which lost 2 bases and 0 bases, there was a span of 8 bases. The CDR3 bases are TGTGCCAGCAGCTTACAGCCTAACTCCTACAATGAGCAGTTCTTC. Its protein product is CASSLQPNSYNEQFF.

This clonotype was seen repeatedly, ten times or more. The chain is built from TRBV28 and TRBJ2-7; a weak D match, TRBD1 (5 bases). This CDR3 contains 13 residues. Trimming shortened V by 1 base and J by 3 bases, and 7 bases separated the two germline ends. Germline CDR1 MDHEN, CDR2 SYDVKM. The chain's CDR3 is CASSLSGYYEQYF. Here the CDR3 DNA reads TGTGCCAGCAGTTTATCAGGGTACTACGAGCAGTACTTC.

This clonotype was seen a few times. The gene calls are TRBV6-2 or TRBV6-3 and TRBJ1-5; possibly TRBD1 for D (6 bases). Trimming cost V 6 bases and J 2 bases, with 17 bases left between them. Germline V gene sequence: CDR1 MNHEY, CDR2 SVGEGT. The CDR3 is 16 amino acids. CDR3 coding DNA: TGTGCCAGCAGCAACTCACAGGGACTGGGCAATCAGCCCCAGCATTTT. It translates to CASSNSQGLGNQPQHF.

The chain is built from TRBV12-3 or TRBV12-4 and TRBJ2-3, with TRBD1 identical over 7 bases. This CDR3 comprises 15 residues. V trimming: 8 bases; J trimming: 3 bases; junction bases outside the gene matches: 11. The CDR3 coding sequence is TGTGCCAGCGCCAGACAACAGGGGTGGACAGATACGCAGTATTTT. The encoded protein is CASARQQGWTDTQYF.

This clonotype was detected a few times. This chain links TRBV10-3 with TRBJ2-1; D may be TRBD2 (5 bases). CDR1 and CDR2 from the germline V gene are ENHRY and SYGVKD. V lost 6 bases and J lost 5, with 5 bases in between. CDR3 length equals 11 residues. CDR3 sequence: CAISGDNEQFF. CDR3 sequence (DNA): TGTGCCATCAGCGGGGACAATGAGCAGTTCTTC.

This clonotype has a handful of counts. CDR3 DNA sequence: TGTGCCAGCACCGCGGGGGGGAATCAGCCCCAGCATTTT. Protein product: CASTAGGNQPQHF. This chain uses TRBV12-3 or TRBV12-4 with TRBJ1-5, with D possibly being TRBD1 (5 bases). The CDR3 length is 13 residues. V was trimmed by 7 bases and J by 4 bases, leaving 11 bases between them.

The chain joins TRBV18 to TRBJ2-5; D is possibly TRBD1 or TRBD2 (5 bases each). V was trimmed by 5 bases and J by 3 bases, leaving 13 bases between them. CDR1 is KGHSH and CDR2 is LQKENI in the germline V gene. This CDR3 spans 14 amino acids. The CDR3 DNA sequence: TGTGCCAGCTCAACCCCCGGGACGGAAGAGACCCAGTACTTC. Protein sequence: CASSTPGTEETQYF.

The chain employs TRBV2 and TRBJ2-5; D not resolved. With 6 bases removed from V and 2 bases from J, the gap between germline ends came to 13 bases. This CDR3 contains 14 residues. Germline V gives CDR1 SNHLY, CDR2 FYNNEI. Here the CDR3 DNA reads TGTGCCAGCAGCCGTACAGTTTCTCAAGAGACCCAGTACTTC. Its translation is CASSRTVSQETQYF.

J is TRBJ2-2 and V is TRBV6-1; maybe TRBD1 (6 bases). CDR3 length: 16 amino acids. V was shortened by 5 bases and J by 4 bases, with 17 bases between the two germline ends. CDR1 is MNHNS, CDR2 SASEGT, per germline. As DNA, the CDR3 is TGTGCCAGCAGTCGGACCGGGACACTTGCCACCGGGGAGCTGTTTTTT. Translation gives CASSRTGTLATGELFF.

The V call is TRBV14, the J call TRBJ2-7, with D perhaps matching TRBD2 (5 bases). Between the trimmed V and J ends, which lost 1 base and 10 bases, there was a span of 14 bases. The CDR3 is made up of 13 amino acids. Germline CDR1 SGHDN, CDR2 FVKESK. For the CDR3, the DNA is TGTGCCAGCAGCCAAGGTATGAGGAGGAGCCAGTACTTC. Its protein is CASSQGMRRSQYF. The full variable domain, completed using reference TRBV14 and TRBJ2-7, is EAGVTQFPSHSVIEKGQTVTLRCDPISGHDNLYWYRRVMGKEIKFLLHFVKESKQDESGMPNNRFLAERTGGTYSTLKVQPAELEDSGVYFCASSQGMRRSQYFGPGTRLTVT.

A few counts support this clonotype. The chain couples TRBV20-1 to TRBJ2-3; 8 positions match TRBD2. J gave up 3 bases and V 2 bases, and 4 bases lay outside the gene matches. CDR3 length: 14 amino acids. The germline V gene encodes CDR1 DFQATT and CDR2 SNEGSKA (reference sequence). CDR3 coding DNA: TGCAGTGCTAGAAGGGGACTAGGTACAGATACGCAGTATTTT. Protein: CSARRGLGTDTQYF.

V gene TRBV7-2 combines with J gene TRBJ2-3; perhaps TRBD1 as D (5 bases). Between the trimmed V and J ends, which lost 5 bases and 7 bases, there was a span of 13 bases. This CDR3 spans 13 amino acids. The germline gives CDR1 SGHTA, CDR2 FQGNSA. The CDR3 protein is CASSLGQGNTQYF. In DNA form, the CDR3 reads TGTGCCAGCAGCCTCGGGCAGGGAAATACGCAGTATTTT.

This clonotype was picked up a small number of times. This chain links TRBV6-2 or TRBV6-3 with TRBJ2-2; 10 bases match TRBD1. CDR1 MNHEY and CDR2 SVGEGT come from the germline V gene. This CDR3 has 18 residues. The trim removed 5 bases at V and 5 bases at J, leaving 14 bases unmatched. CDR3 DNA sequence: TGTGCCAGCAGTCGCCCGTCCAAGGACAGGGGGATAACCGGGGAGCTGTTTTTT. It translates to CASSRPSKDRGITGELFF.

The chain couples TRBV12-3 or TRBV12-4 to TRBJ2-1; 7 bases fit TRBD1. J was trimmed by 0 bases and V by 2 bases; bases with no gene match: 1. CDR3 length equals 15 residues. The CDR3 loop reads CASSLPGGSYNEQFF. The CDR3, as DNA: TGTGCCAGCAGTTTACCAGGGGGCTCCTACAATGAGCAGTTCTTC.

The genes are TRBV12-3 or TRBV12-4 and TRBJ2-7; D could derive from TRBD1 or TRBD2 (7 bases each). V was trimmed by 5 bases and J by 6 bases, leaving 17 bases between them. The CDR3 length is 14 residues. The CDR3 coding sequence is TGTGCCAGCAGTCTCACAGGGAGGGGGCCCGAGCAGTACTTC. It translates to CASSLTGRGPEQYF.

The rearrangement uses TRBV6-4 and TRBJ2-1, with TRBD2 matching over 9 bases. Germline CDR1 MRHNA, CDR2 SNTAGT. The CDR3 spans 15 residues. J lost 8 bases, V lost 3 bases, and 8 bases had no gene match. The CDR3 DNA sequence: TGTGCCAGCAGTGAGGGACTAGCAGGAAACTATGAGCAGTTCTTC. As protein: CASSEGLAGNYEQFF.

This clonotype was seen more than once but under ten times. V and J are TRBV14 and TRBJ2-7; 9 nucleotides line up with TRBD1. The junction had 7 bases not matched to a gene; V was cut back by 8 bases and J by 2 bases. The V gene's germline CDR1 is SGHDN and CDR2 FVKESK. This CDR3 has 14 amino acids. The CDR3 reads CASRGTGKPYEQYF. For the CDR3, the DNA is TGTGCCAGCCGCGGGACAGGGAAACCCTACGAGCAGTACTTC.

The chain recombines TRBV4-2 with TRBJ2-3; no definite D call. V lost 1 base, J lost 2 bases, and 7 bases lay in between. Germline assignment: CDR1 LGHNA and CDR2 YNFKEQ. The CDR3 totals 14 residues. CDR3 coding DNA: TGTGCCAGCAGCCAAGGGACGTACACAGATACGCAGTATTTT. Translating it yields CASSQGTYTDTQYF.

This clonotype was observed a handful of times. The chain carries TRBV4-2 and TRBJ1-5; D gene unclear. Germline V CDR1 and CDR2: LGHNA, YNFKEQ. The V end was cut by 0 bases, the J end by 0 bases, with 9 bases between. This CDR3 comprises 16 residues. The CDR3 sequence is CASSQDPAASNQPQHF. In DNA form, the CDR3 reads TGTGCCAGCAGCCAAGATCCGGCAGCTAGCAATCAGCCCCAGCATTTT.

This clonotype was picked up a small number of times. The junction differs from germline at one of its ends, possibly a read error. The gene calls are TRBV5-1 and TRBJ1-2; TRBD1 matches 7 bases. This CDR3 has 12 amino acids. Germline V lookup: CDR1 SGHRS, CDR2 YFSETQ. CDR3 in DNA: TGCGCCAGCAGAGAGAACGGACAGGCGGGCTTCTTC. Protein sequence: CASRENGQAGFF. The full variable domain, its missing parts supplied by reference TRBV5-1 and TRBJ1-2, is KAGVTQTPRYLIKTRGQQVTLSCSPISGHRSVSWYQQTPGQGLQFLFEYFSETQRNKGNFPGRFSGRQFSNSRSEMNVSTLELGDSALYLCASRENGQAGFFGSGTRLTVV.